One sample yielded the 18 T cell receptor beta chains listed below, sequenced in a study of molecular identifiers for immune sequencing clone quantification. Via MiXCR, TCRdb re-called the PCR reads, giving one row per CDR3 protein. Of about 640,000 distinct CDR3 sequences listed, about 20% are singletons. Source material: naive CD8+ T cells from blood, with Jurkat cell RNA spiked in. Specified subset: FACS-sorted CD8+CD4-CCR7+CD45RA+ naive T cells. These receptors all come from a human donor in good health. Some libraries in this study had Jurkat cell RNA spiked in.

This chain connects TRBV19 to TRBJ2-1; D unclear. Germline CDR1 reads LNHDA; CDR2 reads SQIVND (reference sequence). This CDR3 has 14 residues. V dropped 1 base and J dropped 4 bases, with 8 bases sitting between them. The CDR3 spells CASSIAVSYNEQFF. The CDR3 DNA reads as TGTGCCAGTAGTATAGCTGTGTCTTACAATGAGCAGTTCTTC.

This clonotype was found a few times. One end of the junction varies from germline; a read error may be responsible. J is TRBJ2-7 and V is TRBV30; TRBD1 matches 9 bases. The length of the CDR3 is 13 residues. Germline CDR1 and CDR2: GTSNPN and SVGIG (reference sequence). The CDR3 bases are TGTGCCTGTTGGACAGGGGAAAGGTACGGGCAGTACTTC. Encoded protein: CACWTGERYGQYF.

This clonotype was counted ten times or more. The rearrangement uses TRBV19 and TRBJ2-3; 7 positions match TRBD2. CDR3 size: 14 residues. Per the germline V gene, CDR1 is LNHDA and CDR2 is SQIVND (reference sequence). V gave up 3 bases and J gave up 8 bases; unmatched junction bases: 8. The DNA for the CDR3 is TGTGCCAGTAGTATCGGGACTAAGTTCAGTACGCAGTATTTT. This codes for CASSIGTKFSTQYF.

This clonotype was seen many times. V and J are TRBV27 and TRBJ2-7; possible D gene TRBD1, 6 bases. CDR3 length: 12 amino acids. V was clipped by 6 bases and J by 6 bases, with 12 bases between them. Germline-derived CDR1 and CDR2 are MNHEY and SMNVEV (reference sequence). The CDR3 DNA follows: TGTGCCAGCAGCCTAACAGGGTCCGAGCAGTACTTC. Protein product: CASSLTGSEQYF.

This clonotype has at least ten counts. The chain couples TRBV5-5 to TRBJ1-1; D gene unclear. V was shortened by 0 bases and J by 1 base, with 10 bases between the two germline ends. Germline values: CDR1 SGHKS, CDR2 YYEKEE (reference sequence). This CDR3 spans 15 amino acids. Here the CDR3 reads CASSLGPAGNTEAFF. The CDR3 nucleotides read TGTGCCAGCAGCTTGGGACCGGCGGGGAACACTGAAGCTTTCTTT.

This clonotype was observed a few times. Because the CDR3's place on the DNA is in doubt, the DNA is left out and the CDR3 is given as listed by TCRdb. The V call is TRBV12-3 or TRBV12-4, the J call TRBJ2-2; the listed D gene, TRBD1, was not tested against the DNA. The CDR3 is 13 amino acids in total, end residues counted. This CDR3 is CASSSLGAGSCFF.

This clonotype appeared many times. The V gene is TRBV28, the J gene TRBJ2-3, with 8 bases aligning to TRBD2. Germline CDR1 is MDHEN and CDR2 is SYDVKM. With V trimmed by 6 bases and J by 0 bases, 5 bases remained unmatched. The CDR3 is 15 residues long. DNA of the CDR3: TGTGCCAGCAGAACGGCGGGGGGAAGCACAGATACGCAGTATTTT. Translating gives CASRTAGGSTDTQYF.

The chain is built from TRBV5-3 and TRBJ1-6, with 11 nucleotides matching TRBD1. TRBV5-3 is annotated as an ORF whose role is uncertain. The CDR3 is 16 residues long. The junction had 16 bases not matched to a gene; V was cut back by 8 bases and J by 12 bases. CDR3 region: CASSTLSDRGLLPLHF. CDR3 coding DNA: TGTGCCAGCAGCACTCTATCGGACAGGGGGCTGTTACCCCTCCACTTT.

This clonotype was detected many times. The chain links TRBV6-6 to TRBJ2-2; weak D call: TRBD1 (5 bases). This CDR3 is 15 amino acids long. Trimming pared 2 bases from V and 4 bases from J, leaving 11 bases between. Germline CDR1 is MNHNY and CDR2 is SVGAGI (reference sequence). The CDR3 here is CASSYAQGGTGELFF. The DNA of the CDR3 is TGTGCCAGCAGTTACGCCCAGGGTGGCACCGGGGAGCTGTTTTTT.

This clonotype occurred many times. The chain couples TRBV30 to TRBJ2-7, with D possibly matching TRBD1 (7 bases). CDR3 length: 12 residues. The germline V gene has CDR1 GTSNPN and CDR2 SVGIG (reference sequence). Trimming took 5 bases from V and 6 from J, leaving 14 bases between them. The CDR3: CAWDPQGGEQYF. The CDR3 DNA sequence: TGTGCCTGGGATCCCCAGGGGGGCGAGCAGTACTTC.

This clonotype has only one observation. A read error may be the cause here, since a much bigger clone is one base away. The V gene is TRBV5-1, the J gene TRBJ2-7; 10 positions agree with TRBD1. The CDR3 is made up of 15 amino acids. From germline, CDR1 is SGHRS and CDR2 YFSETQ. The CDR3 coding sequence is TGCGCCGGCAGCCCCGGGACAGGGGTCAGATACGAGCAGTACTTC. It specifies CAGSPGTGVRYEQYF.

About this clonotype: This may arise from a read error, as a much more abundant clone is one base away. V and J are TRBV5-4 and TRBJ1-1; 7 nucleotides align to TRBD1. The CDR3 is made up of 15 amino acids. The germline V gene has CDR1 SGHNT and CDR2 YYREEE (reference sequence). The CDR3: CASSLDGTANIEAFF. As DNA, the CDR3 is TGTGCCAGCAGCTTGGACGGGACAGCGAACATTGAAGCTTTCTTT.

This clonotype was counted many times. J is TRBJ2-5 and V is TRBV5-1; a possible D gene is TRBD1 (5 bases). The germline CDR1 and CDR2 sequences are SGHRS and YFSETQ. CDR3 length: 15 amino acids. Trimming took 4 bases from V and 5 from J, leaving 18 bases between them. CDR3 region: CASSIRGNRVETQYF. CDR3 nucleotides: TGCGCCAGCAGCATAAGGGGTAACCGTGTTGAGACCCAGTACTTC.

With respect to this clonotype: This may be a read error, as it is one base from a much larger clone. The CDR3 region has the DNA TGTGCCAGCAGTTTGCGGGGCGGAATTGGTGAAGCTTTCTTT. This codes for CASSLRGGIGEAFF. This sequence joins TRBV12-3 or TRBV12-4 and TRBJ1-1, with a possible D match to TRBD1 (5 bases). The CDR3 consists of 14 residues. V was cut by 3 bases and J by 7 bases, with 15 bases left in between.

This clonotype was seen many times. This sequence joins TRBV10-3 and TRBJ2-3; 7 bases align to TRBD2. Per germline, CDR1 ENHRY and CDR2 SYGVKD. This CDR3 spans 16 amino acids. Trimming removed 2 bases from V and 5 bases from J; junction bases left unmatched: 10. DNA of the CDR3: TGTGCCATCAGTGAGGGGACTAACCAGAGGCGAGATACGCAGTATTTT. This encodes CAISEGTNQRRDTQYF.

With regard to this clonotype: Being one base from a much bigger clone, this may be a read error. This chain connects TRBV10-3 to TRBJ2-7; D not certain. In germline, CDR1 is ENHRY, CDR2 SYGVKD. V lost 5 bases and J 3 bases, leaving 8 bases between the germline ends. The CDR3 covers 12 residues. Here the CDR3 DNA reads TGTGCCATCAGTAAAAACAGCTACGAGCAGTACTTC. Its protein product is CAISKNSYEQYF.

The rearrangement links TRBV12-3 or TRBV12-4 to TRBJ1-1; D is undetermined. Trimming removed 0 bases at V and 2 bases at J, with 4 bases between. The CDR3 totals 13 residues. CDR3 DNA: TGTGCCAGCAGTTTAGCGTTTAACACTGAAGCTTTCTTT. Its translation: CASSLAFNTEAFF.

Notes on this clonotype: Possible read error: a much larger clone is one base away. V gene TRBV27 combines with J gene TRBJ1-6, with D possibly TRBD1 on 5 matching bases. This CDR3 has 15 residues. Trimming cost V 4 bases and J 14 bases, with 21 bases left between them. Looked up from germline, CDR1 is MNHEY and CDR2 is SMNVEV (reference sequence). CDR3 in DNA: TGTGCCAGCAGTTCGGTTGCCGACGGGGCTTGGGCCCTCCACTTT. Translation gives CASSSVADGAWALHF.